Described below is a single TCR beta chain sequence and its context. The antigen is undetermined. As part of sample collection, lesional scalp punch biopsies and peripheral blood were taken from alopecia areata patients. The sample comes from a study of CD8+ T cells in alopecia areata. cDNA reverse transcribed from extracted RNA served as the sequencing template. Profiling relied on immunoSEQ multiplex PCR, and the TCRdb table lists in-frame clones only, not all of them. The sample lists 120,000 or so clones, 45% to 50% occurring once. Study results and caveats: Relative to normal scalp, lesional scalp, especially alopecia totalis/universalis, showed higher clonality. Scalp samples also yield sequences from resident alphabeta T cells of normal skin.

The clonotype comes from a human donor with alopecia areata. Sample: NKG2D-low CD8+ T cells sorted from blood.

DNA of the CDR3: TGCAGCGTTGAAGATCTTTTTAGGGAAAGCTATGGCTACACCTTC. Amino acid sequence: CSVEDLFRESYGYTF. The chain employs TRBV29-1 and TRBJ1-2; D is undetermined. V was shortened by 0 bases and J by 4 bases, with 15 bases between the two germline ends. Germline V lookup: CDR1 SQVTM, CDR2 ANQGSEA. The CDR3 is made up of 15 amino acids.